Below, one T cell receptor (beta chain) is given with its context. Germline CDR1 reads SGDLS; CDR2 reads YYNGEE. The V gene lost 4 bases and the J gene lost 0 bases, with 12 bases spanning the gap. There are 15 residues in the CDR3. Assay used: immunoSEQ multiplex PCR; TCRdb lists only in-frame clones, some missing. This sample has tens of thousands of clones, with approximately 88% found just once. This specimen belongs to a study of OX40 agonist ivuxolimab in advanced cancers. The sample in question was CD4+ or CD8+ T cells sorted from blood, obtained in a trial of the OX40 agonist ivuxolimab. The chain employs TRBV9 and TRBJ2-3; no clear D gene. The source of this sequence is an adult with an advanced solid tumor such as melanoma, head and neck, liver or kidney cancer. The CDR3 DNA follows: TGTGCCAGCAGCCGAGACGTGGGGAGCACAGATACGCAGTATTTT. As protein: CASSRDVGSTDTQYF.